This T cell receptor (beta chain) stems from a study of cytomegalovirus exposure and HLA in healthy donors. The CDR3 extends over 14 amino acids. In germline, CDR1 is SGHNT, CDR2 YYREEE (reference sequence). Trimming stripped 4 bases from V and 7 bases from J, with 18 bases between. The PCR used 60 Vbeta and 13 Jbeta primers. The table came from immunoSEQ multiplex PCR; TCRdb's copy has only in-frame clones and leaves some out. The data show approximately 150,000 clones, with under 70% seen just once and less than 3.5% held by the top ten. The TCR comes from a woman in her 30s in good health and CMV-seropositive. Sequencing was done on a sample of PBMCs. The J gene is TRBJ2-7, the V gene TRBV5-4; D gene unclear. The CDR3, as DNA: TGTGCCAGCAGCCCCCCTTCCCCCAGTCCGGAGCAGTACTTC. Its translation: CASSPPSPSPEQYF.